Here is one T cell receptor (beta chain) with its context. Sequence at one end of the junction differs from germline and may be a read error. The sample originates from a study of regulatory and conventional T cells in breast cancer. Germline V gene sequence: CDR1 MNHNS, CDR2 SASEGT. The CDR3 sequence is 13 residues long. TCRdb independently ran MiXCR on the PCR reads; one entry per CDR3 protein. The table shows more than 15,000 distinct CDR3 sequences, with 32% occurring only once. This receptor was obtained from a female donor in good health. Source material: conventional T cells from blood. The chain uses TRBV6-1 and TRBJ1-1; TRBD1 agrees at 8 bases. The CDR3 spells CASSWTGNTVAFF. The CDR3 coding sequence is TGTGCCAGCAGTTGGACAGGGAACACTGTAGCTTTCTTT.